The T cell receptor beta chain described here comes from a study of cytomegalovirus exposure and HLA in healthy donors. Primers: 60 Vbeta forward and 13 Jbeta reverse. Method: immunoSEQ multiplex PCR; TCRdb's copy keeps in-frame clones and lacks some. This sample's table has around 140,000 clones. CDR1 is SGHRS and CDR2 is YFSETQ in the germline V gene. Trimming removed 4 bases at V and 2 bases at J, with 12 bases between. This CDR3 comprises 14 residues. Study-wide results and caveats: As was reported, the classifier diagnosed cytomegalovirus status with high specificity and sensitivity. Analysis was carried out at a later point, and it linked a missense DCLRE1C variant to TCR beta V- and J-gene trimming.

With respect to this clone: The antigen is not known.

This receptor was identified in a woman in her forties in good health and CMV-seropositive. Sample: PBMCs. The chain joins TRBV5-1 to TRBJ2-5; D gene uncertain. Here the CDR3 reads CASSVETFQETQYF. DNA of the CDR3: TGCGCCAGCAGCGTAGAGACTTTTCAAGAGACCCAGTACTTC.